Listed here are 23 T cell receptor beta chains from one sample, sequenced in a study of technical replicates of blood from several donors. The repertoire was sequenced with immunoSEQ multiplex PCR; TCRdb's copy has only in-frame clones and lacks some. Of tens of thousands of clones listed, around 97% are singletons. Sequencing was carried out using T cells isolated from PBMCs. The source of these receptors is a human donor in good health.

The chain couples TRBV4-1 to TRBJ2-5; 7 bases align to TRBD2. The length of the CDR3 is 16 residues. Germline trimming cut 0 bases from V and 5 bases from J; bases unmatched to any gene: 9. Germline V gene data show CDR1 as MGHRA and CDR2 as YSYEKL. This CDR3 is CASSQDRAGVEETQYF. CDR3 nucleotide sequence: TGCGCCAGCAGCCAAGATCGGGCGGGAGTAGAGGAGACCCAGTACTTC.

The chain joins TRBV7-8 to TRBJ1-1; TRBD1 matches at 12 bases. The CDR3 runs to 16 residues. Germline V CDR1 and CDR2: SGHVS, FQNEAQ. V lost 4 bases and J lost 11; bases outside the gene matches: 14. DNA for the CDR3: TGTGCCAGCAGCTCAGGACCGGGACAGGGGGCTAAAGGGGCTTTCTTT. Encoded protein: CASSSGPGQGAKGAFF.

Only one count was recorded for this clone. CDR3 in amino acids: CASSLHSVPGTDTQYF. The CDR3 coding sequence is TGTGCCAGCAGCTTACATAGCGTTCCCGGCACAGATACGCAGTATTTT. The rearrangement links TRBV7-2 to TRBJ2-3; maybe TRBD2 (5 bases). Germline V gives CDR1 SGHTA, CDR2 FQGNSA. V was cut by 2 bases and J by 1 base, with 13 bases left in between. This CDR3 has 16 amino acids.

This chain uses TRBV7-3 with TRBJ1-2; TRBD1 aligns across 10 bases. The germline V gene has CDR1 SGHTA and CDR2 FQGTGA. This CDR3 comprises 17 residues. After removal of 5 bases from V and 4 bases from J, the junction contained 13 bases not matched to a gene. CDR3 sequence: CASSANPGTGEGYGYTF. The DNA of the CDR3 is TGTGCCAGCAGCGCCAACCCCGGGACAGGGGAGGGCTATGGCTACACCTTC.

The chain uses TRBV25-1 and TRBJ1-4; D is possibly TRBD1 (5 bases). The CDR3 has 13 amino acids. CDR1 and CDR2 (germline): MGHDK, SYGVNS. V was pared by 8 bases and J by 1 base, with 8 bases between. The CDR3 DNA reads TGTGCCAGCCGCGACAGAACTAATGAAAAACTGTTTTTT. The encoded protein is CASRDRTNEKLFF.

The chain recombines TRBV7-9 with TRBJ2-7; D is uncertain. The ends were cut back, 8 bases at V and 2 bases at J, with 16 bases in the middle. Germline V gives CDR1 SEHNR, CDR2 FQNEAQ (reference sequence). There are 14 residues in the CDR3. CDR3 protein: CASRGYSNAYEQYF. For the CDR3, the DNA is TGTGCCAGCCGAGGATACTCGAACGCCTACGAGCAGTACTTC. The full variable domain, rest sourced from reference TRBV7-9 and TRBJ2-7, is DTGVSQNPRHKITKRGQNVTFRCDPISEHNRLYWYRQTLGQGPEFLTYFQNEAQLEKSRLLSDRFSAERPKGSFSTLEIQRTEQGDSAMYLCASRGYSNAYEQYFGPGTRLTVT.

The chain joins TRBV18 to TRBJ2-7; 12 nucleotides match TRBD2. V lost 0 bases to trimming and J lost 2 bases; unmatched junction nucleotides: 2. The CDR3 sequence is 16 residues long. CDR1 is KGHSH, CDR2 LQKENI, per germline. This CDR3 reads CASSPPASGRAYEQYF. The DNA of the CDR3 is TGTGCCAGCTCACCACCGGCTAGCGGGAGGGCCTACGAGCAGTACTTC.

This sequence joins TRBV12-5 and TRBJ2-5, with 11 bases matching TRBD2. Germline CDR1 and CDR2: LGHNT and FRNRAP. J was trimmed by 4 bases and V by 7 bases; bases with no gene match: 5. The CDR3 is 14 residues long. The CDR3 is CASAGLAGGETQYF. The CDR3, as DNA: TGTGCTAGTGCCGGTCTAGCGGGAGGAGAGACCCAGTACTTC. Using reference TRBV12-5 and TRBJ2-5 for the parts outside the CDR3, the full variable domain is DARVTQTPRHKVTEMGQEVTMRCQPILGHNTVFWYRQTMMQGLELLAYFRNRAPLDDSGMPKDRFSAEMPDATLATLKIQPSEPRDSAVYFCASAGLAGGETQYFGPGTRLLVL.

The V gene is TRBV12-5, the J gene TRBJ1-1; a possible D gene is TRBD1 (5 bases). Trimming removed 7 bases from V and 4 bases from J, with 16 bases in between. Germline V gene lookup returns CDR1 LGHNT and CDR2 FRNRAP. The CDR3 contains 14 residues. As DNA, the CDR3 is TGTGCTAGTGCCCACAGTACAGGCATCACTGAAGCTTTCTTT. This sequence encodes CASAHSTGITEAFF.

The genes are TRBV9 and TRBJ1-2; the D is unclear. The CDR3 consists of 13 residues. Trimming took 3 bases from V and 7 from J, leaving 13 bases between them. Germline lookup yields CDR1 SGDLS and CDR2 YYNGEE. The CDR3 DNA reads as TGTGCCAGCAGCGGTCGCACAGATAGTGGCTACACCTTC. Translating it yields CASSGRTDSGYTF.

The V gene is TRBV29-1, the J gene TRBJ2-7, with D possibly being TRBD2 (5 bases). Trimming cost V 3 bases and J 0 bases, with 6 bases left between them. The V gene's germline CDR1 is SQVTM and CDR2 ANQGSEA. The CDR3 totals 12 residues. The chain's CDR3 is CSVEGSSYEQYF. The CDR3 nucleotides read TGCAGCGTTGAGGGGAGCTCCTACGAGCAGTACTTC.

J is TRBJ2-7 and V is TRBV30; 9 nucleotides line up with TRBD2. The germline V gene has CDR1 GTSNPN and CDR2 SVGIG (reference sequence). J gave up 2 bases and V 3 bases, and 14 bases lay outside the gene matches. The length of the CDR3 is 17 residues. The CDR3 sequence is CAWREYQRAGGPYEQYF. CDR3 coding DNA: TGTGCCTGGAGGGAGTACCAACGCGCGGGAGGGCCCTACGAGCAGTACTTC.

The J gene is TRBJ2-3, the V gene TRBV9, with TRBD2 matching over 7 bases. The CDR3 runs 15 residues. Germline V gene lookup returns CDR1 SGDLS and CDR2 YYNGEE. The junction had 4 bases not matched to a gene; V was cut back by 0 bases and J by 3 bases. The CDR3 DNA is TGTGCCAGCAGCGTAGGGCTAGCGGATACAGATACGCAGTATTTT. Protein sequence: CASSVGLADTDTQYF. Full variable domain (remainder filled in from reference TRBV9 and TRBJ2-3): DSGVTQTPKHLITATGQRVTLRCSPRSGDLSVYWYQQSLDQGLQFLIQYYNGEERAKGNILERFSAQQFPDLHSELNLSSLELGDSALYFCASSVGLADTDTQYFGPGTRLTVL.

The gene calls are TRBV27 and TRBJ2-7, with a weak D call TRBD2 (5 bases). Trimming left V 2 bases short and J 0 bases short, with 11 bases between. Germline CDR1 and CDR2: MNHEY and SMNVEV (reference sequence). CDR3 size: 15 residues. In nucleotides, the CDR3 is TGTGCCAGCAGTTTACAAGGTCTAGCCTCCTACGAGCAGTACTTC. Its translation: CASSLQGLASYEQYF.

The V gene is TRBV11-2, the J gene TRBJ2-3, with D tentatively TRBD2 (6 bases). Germline CDR1 is SGHAT and CDR2 is FQNNGV. The CDR3 is 16 residues long. Trimming left V 0 bases short and J 6 bases short, with 16 bases between. CDR3 nucleotide sequence: TGTGCCAGCAGCTTAGATTCTCACGGGGGTTCGGATACGCAGTATTTT. Protein: CASSLDSHGGSDTQYF.

This chain links TRBV7-8 with TRBJ2-7, with D tentatively TRBD2 (6 bases). CDR3 length: 16 residues. With 8 bases removed from V and 2 bases from J, the gap between germline ends came to 22 bases. Germline CDR1 is SGHVS and CDR2 is FQNEAQ. The chain's CDR3 is CASGIPPRELTYEQYF. In nucleotides, the CDR3 is TGTGCCAGCGGGATACCCCCCCGGGAGCTTACCTACGAGCAGTACTTC. The complete variable domain, with remaining parts taken from reference TRBV7-8 and TRBJ2-7, reads GAGVSQSPRYKVAKRGQDVALRCDPISGHVSLFWYQQALGQGPEFLTYFQNEAQLDKSGLPSDRFFAERPEGSVSTLKIQRTQQEDSAVYLCASGIPPRELTYEQYFGPGTRLTVT.

V is TRBV5-1 and J is TRBJ1-2, with TRBD1 identical over 7 bases. Germline loops: CDR1 SGHRS, CDR2 YFSETQ. CDR3 length equals 14 residues. Trimming removed 7 bases from V and 2 bases from J; junction bases left unmatched: 8. The CDR3 reads CASSATGDNYGYTF. CDR3 sequence (DNA): TGCGCCAGCTCAGCAACAGGGGACAACTATGGCTACACCTTC.

The rearrangement joins TRBV10-1 to TRBJ2-5; perhaps TRBD2 as D (6 bases). Germline V gives CDR1 WNHNN, CDR2 SYGVQD (reference sequence). Trimming took 4 bases from V and 5 from J, leaving 14 bases between them. CDR3 length: 14 residues. This CDR3 is CASSVGLAWETQYF. The CDR3 DNA reads as TGCGCCAGCAGTGTGGGTCTAGCGTGGGAGACCCAGTACTTC.

The chain has TRBV25-1 and TRBJ2-1; 7 positions agree with TRBD1. CDR3 length: 16 residues. CDR1 and CDR2 from the germline V gene are MGHDK and SYGVNS. V lost 5 bases to trimming and J lost 0 bases; unmatched junction nucleotides: 7. CDR3 sequence reads: CASSFYRGSSYNEQFF. CDR3 coding DNA: TGTGCCAGCAGTTTCTACAGGGGTAGCTCCTACAATGAGCAGTTCTTC.

This clone was picked up one time. The genes are TRBV5-6 and TRBJ2-5; TRBD1 is a possible D gene (6 bases). Germline assignment: CDR1 SGHDT and CDR2 YYEEEE. The CDR3 spans 15 residues. V lost 4 bases and J 2 bases, leaving 15 bases between the germline ends. CDR3 bases: TGTGCCAGCAGCAAGAGGCAGGGGAGACAAGAGACCCAGTACTTC. It encodes CASSKRQGRQETQYF.

The chain has TRBV6-5 and TRBJ2-7, with 8 bases matching TRBD2. V lost 0 bases to trimming and J lost 5 bases; unmatched junction nucleotides: 6. This CDR3 region has 15 residues. CDR1 and CDR2 from the germline V gene are MNHEY and SVGAGI. In DNA form, the CDR3 reads TGTGCCAGCAGTTACTCTTGGACTAGCCACCACGAGCAGTACTTC. It is translated as CASSYSWTSHHEQYF.

The chain uses TRBV6-5 and TRBJ1-4; D call uncertain. The CDR3 has 14 residues. Trimming shortened V by 3 bases and J by 8 bases, and 13 bases separated the two germline ends. Germline CDR1 is MNHEY and CDR2 is SVGAGI. The CDR3 nucleotides are TGTGCCAGCAGTTATGAAGGGAGGAGGGAAAAACTGTTTTTT. This encodes CASSYEGRREKLFF.

This clone occurred once. This chain connects TRBV11-3 to TRBJ2-2; D call uncertain. The CDR3 has 10 residues. V shed 11 bases and J shed 5 bases, with 6 bases lying between them. CDR1 and CDR2 (germline): SGHNT, YENEEA. The CDR3 bases are TGTGCCGGCGGAACCGGGGAGCTGTTTTTT. As protein: CAGGTGELFF.